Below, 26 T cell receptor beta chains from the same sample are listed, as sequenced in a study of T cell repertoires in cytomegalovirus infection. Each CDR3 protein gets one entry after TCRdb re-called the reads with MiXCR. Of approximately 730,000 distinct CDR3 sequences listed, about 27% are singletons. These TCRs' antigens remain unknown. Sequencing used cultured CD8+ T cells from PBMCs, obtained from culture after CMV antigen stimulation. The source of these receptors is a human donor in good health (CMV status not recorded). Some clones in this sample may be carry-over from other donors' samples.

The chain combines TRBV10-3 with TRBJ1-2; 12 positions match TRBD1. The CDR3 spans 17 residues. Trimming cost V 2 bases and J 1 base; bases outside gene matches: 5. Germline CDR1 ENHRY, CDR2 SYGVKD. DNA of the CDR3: TGTGCCATCAGTGAGCCCGGGACAGGGGGCCGTAACTATGGCTACACCTTC. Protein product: CAISEPGTGGRNYGYTF.

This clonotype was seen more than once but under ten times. The CDR3 DNA is TGTGCCAGCAGTCAATATCCCCGACAGGGGGCTCAGCCCCAGCATTTT. Residues: CASSQYPRQGAQPQHF. This chain links TRBV27 with TRBJ1-5; 10 bases map to TRBD1. The germline gives CDR1 MNHEY, CDR2 SMNVEV (reference sequence). The junction had 10 bases not matched to a gene; V was cut back by 5 bases and J by 6 bases. This CDR3 spans 16 amino acids.

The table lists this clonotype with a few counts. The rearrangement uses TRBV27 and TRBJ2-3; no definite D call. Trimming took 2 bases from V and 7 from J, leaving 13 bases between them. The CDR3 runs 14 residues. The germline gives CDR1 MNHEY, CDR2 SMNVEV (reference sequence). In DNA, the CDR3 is TGTGCCAGCAGTTTAGCCAAGGGTGGATATACGCAGTATTTT. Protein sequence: CASSLAKGGYTQYF.

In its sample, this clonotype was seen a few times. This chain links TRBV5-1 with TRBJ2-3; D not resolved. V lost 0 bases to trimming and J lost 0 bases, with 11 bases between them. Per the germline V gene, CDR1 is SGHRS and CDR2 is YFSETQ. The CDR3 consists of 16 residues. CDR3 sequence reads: CASSLAEIFSTDTQYF. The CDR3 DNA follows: TGCGCCAGCAGCTTGGCGGAGATCTTTAGCACAGATACGCAGTATTTT.

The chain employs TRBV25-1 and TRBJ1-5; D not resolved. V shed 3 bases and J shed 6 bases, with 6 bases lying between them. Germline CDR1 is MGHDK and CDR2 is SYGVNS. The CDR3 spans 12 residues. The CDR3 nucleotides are TGTGCCAGCAGTGACGGATCTCAGCCCCAGCATTTT. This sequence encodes CASSDGSQPQHF.

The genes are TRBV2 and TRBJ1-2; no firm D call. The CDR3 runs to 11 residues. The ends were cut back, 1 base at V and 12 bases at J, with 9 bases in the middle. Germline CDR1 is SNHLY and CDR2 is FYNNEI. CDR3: CASSEGVTHTF. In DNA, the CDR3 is TGTGCCAGCAGTGAAGGGGTAACGCACACCTTC.

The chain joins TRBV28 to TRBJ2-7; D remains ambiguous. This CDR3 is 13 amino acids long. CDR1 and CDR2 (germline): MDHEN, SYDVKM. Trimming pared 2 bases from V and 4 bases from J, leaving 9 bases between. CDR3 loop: CASSLVDTYEQYV. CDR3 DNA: TGTGCCAGCAGTTTAGTCGACACTTACGAGCAGTACGTC.

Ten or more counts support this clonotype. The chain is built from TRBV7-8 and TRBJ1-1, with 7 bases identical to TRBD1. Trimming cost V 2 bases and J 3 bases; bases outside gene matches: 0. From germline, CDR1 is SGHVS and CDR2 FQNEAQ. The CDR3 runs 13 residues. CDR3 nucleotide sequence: TGTGCCAGCAGCTTAAGGGGGCACACTGAAGCTTTCTTT. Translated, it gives CASSLRGHTEAFF.

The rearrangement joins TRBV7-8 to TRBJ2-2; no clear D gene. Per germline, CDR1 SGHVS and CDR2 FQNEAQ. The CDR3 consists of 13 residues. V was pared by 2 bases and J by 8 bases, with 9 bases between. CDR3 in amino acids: CASSLKGQGELFF. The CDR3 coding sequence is TGTGCCAGCAGCTTAAAAGGGCAAGGGGAGCTGTTTTTT.

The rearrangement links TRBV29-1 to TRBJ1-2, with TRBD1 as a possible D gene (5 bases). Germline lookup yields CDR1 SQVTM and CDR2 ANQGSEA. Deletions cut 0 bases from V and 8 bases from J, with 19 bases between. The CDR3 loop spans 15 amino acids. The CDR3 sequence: CSVEEYSRAGTGYTF. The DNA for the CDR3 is TGCAGCGTTGAAGAATACTCCCGTGCGGGGACGGGCTACACCTTC.

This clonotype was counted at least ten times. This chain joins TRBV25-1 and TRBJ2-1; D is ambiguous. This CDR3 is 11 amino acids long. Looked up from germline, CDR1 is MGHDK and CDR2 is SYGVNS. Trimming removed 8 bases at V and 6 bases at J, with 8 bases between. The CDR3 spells CASWFGNEQFF. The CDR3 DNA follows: TGTGCCAGCTGGTTCGGCAATGAGCAGTTCTTC.

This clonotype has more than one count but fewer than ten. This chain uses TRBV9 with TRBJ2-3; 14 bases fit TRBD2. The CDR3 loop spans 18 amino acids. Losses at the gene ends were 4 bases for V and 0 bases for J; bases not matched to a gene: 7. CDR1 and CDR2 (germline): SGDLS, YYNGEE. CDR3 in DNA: TGTGCCAGCAGCCCGGGGACTAGCGGGGGATCTAGCACAGATACGCAGTATTTT. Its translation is CASSPGTSGGSSTDTQYF.

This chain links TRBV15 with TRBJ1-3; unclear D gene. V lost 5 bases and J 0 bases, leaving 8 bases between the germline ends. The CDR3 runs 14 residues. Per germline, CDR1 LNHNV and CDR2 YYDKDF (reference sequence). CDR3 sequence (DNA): TGTGCCACCAGCTCCCAGGCCTCTGGAAACACCATATATTTT. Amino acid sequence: CATSSQASGNTIYF.

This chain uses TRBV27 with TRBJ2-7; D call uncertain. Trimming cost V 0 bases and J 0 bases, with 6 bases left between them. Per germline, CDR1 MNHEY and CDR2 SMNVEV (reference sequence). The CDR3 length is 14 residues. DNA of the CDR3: TGTGCCAGCAGTTTATCTGTCAACTCCTACGAGCAGTACGTC. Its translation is CASSLSVNSYEQYV.

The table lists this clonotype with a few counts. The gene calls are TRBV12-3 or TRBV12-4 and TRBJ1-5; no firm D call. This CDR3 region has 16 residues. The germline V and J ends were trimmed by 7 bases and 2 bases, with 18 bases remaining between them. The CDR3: CASTSAPNGGNQPQHF. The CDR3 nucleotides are TGTGCCAGCACGTCAGCCCCTAATGGGGGCAATCAGCCCCAGCATTTT.

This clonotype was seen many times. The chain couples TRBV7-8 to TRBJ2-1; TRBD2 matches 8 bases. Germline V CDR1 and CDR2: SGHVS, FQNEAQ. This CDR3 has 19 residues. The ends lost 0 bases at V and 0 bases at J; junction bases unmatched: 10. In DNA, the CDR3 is TGTGCCAGCAGCTTAGCAGTCGCGGGGGGTCTAAGCTCCTACAATGAGCAGTTCTTC. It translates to CASSLAVAGGLSSYNEQFF.

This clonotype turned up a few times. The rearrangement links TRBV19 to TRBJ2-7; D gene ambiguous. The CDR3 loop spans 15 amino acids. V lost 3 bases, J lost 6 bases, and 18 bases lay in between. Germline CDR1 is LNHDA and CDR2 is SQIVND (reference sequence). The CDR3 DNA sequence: TGTGCCAGTAGTATGGGAACAGTTTTCTTCTCCGAGCAGTACTTC. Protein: CASSMGTVFFSEQYF.

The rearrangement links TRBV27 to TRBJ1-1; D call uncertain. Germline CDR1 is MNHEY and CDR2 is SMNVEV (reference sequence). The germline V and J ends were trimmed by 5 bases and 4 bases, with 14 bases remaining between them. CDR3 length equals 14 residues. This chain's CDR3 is CASSHRSLGTEAFF. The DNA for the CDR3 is TGTGCCAGCAGTCATCGATCCCTGGGCACTGAAGCTTTCTTT.

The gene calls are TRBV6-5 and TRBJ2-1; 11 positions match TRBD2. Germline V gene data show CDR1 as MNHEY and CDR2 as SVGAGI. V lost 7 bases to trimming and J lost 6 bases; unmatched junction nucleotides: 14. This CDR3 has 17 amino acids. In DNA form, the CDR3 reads TGTGCCAGCACCTTAGCGGGGGGGCCATTTTGGTCCAATGAGCAGTTCTTC. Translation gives CASTLAGGPFWSNEQFF.

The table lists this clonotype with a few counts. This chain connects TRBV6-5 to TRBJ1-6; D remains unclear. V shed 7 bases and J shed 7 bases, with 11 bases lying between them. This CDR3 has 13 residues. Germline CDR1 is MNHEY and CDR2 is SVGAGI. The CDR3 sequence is CASNPARNSPLHF. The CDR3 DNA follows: TGTGCCAGCAACCCCGCGAGGAATTCACCCCTCCACTTT.

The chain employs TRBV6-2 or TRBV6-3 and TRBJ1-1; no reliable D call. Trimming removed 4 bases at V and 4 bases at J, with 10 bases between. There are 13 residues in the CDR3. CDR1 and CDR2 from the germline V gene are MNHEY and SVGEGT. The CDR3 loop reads CASSSGFSTEAFF. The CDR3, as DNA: TGTGCCAGCAGTTCGGGGTTTTCCACTGAAGCTTTCTTT.

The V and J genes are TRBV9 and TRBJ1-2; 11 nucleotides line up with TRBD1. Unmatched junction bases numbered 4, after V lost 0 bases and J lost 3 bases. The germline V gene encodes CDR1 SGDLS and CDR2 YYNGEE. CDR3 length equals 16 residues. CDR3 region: CASSVDRDRGDYGYTF. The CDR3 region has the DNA TGTGCCAGCAGCGTAGATCGGGACAGGGGGGACTATGGCTACACCTTC.

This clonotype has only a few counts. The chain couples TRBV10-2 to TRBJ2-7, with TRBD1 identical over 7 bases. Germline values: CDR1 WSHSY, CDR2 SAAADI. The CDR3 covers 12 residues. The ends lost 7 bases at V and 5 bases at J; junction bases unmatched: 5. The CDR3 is CASTGGEHEQYF. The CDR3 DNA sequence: TGCGCCAGCACAGGGGGAGAACACGAGCAGTACTTC.

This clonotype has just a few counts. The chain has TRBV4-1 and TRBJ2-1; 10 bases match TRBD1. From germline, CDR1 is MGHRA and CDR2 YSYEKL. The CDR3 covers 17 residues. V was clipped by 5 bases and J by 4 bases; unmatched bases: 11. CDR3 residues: CASSEGRDRGIYNEQFF. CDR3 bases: TGCGCCAGCAGCGAAGGGCGGGACAGGGGTATTTACAATGAGCAGTTCTTC.

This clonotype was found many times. The CDR3 loop reads CASSMTVNTEAFF. In DNA, the CDR3 is TGTGCCAGCAGCATGACAGTGAACACTGAAGCTTTCTTT. The chain combines TRBV7-2 with TRBJ1-1; a weak D match, TRBD1 (5 bases). The ends were cut back, 5 bases at V and 0 bases at J, with 7 bases in the middle. CDR1 is SGHTA and CDR2 is FQGNSA in the germline V gene. CDR3 length: 13 amino acids.

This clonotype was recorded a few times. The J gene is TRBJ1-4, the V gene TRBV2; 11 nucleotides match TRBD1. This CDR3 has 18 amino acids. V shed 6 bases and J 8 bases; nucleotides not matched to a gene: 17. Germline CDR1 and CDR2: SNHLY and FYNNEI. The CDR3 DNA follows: TGTGCCAGCAGGACCCCTTACATGGACAGGGGGCGCGAGGAAAAACTGTTTTTT. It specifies CASRTPYMDRGREEKLFF.